Sequencing of this T cell receptor beta chain was carried out in a study of T-cell memory formation after mild COVID-19. About the research overall: The two donors had largely donor-specific TCR clusters. General study points: Pre-infection memory showed some responding clones, and this suggested that cross-reactive memory joined. Confirmation was lacking for SARS-CoV-2 specificity of second-wave clones that peaked on day 37.

This clonotype was detected ten times or more. Its specificity is unknown. Per the germline V gene, CDR1 is KGHSH and CDR2 is LQKENI. The junction had 7 bases not matched to a gene; V was cut back by 3 bases and J by 2 bases. The CDR3 contains 16 residues. Researchers used 5'RACE with constant-segment primers to make TCR alpha and TCR beta cDNA libraries that carry sample barcodes and UMIs. From the 5' RACE reads, TCRdb called clonotypes with MiXCR, one entry per CDR3 protein. The table has 300,000 or so distinct CDR3 sequences, roughly 17% seen once. The receptor was isolated from a man aged 18 to 29 who had mild COVID-19 (a few samples of this study predate the infection). Cell type and time point are not known. Source material: PBMCs or a T cell subset sorted from them (not recorded which). The chain joins TRBV18 to TRBJ2-3; 8 bases align to TRBD2. The CDR3 region has the DNA TGTGCCAGCTCACCTAGCCAGCGGGAGATCACAGATACGCAGTATTTT. Amino acids: CASSPSQREITDTQYF.